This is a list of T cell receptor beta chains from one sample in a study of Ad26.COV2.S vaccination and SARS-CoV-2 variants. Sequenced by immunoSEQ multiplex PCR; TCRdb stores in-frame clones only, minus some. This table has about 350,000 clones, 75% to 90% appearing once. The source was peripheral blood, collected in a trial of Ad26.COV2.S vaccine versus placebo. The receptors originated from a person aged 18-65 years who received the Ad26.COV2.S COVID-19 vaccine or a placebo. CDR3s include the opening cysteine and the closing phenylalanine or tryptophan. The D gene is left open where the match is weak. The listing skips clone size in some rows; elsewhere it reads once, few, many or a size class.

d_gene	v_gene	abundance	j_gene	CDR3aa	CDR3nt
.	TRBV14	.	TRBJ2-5	CASSLASTLGTQYF	TGTGCCAGCAGCCTCGCGTCGACCCTAGGGACCCAGTACTTC
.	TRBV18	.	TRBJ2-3	CASSDKTDTQYF	TGTGCCAGCTCGGATAAAACAGATACGCAGTATTTT
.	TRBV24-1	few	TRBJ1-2	CATSAPGLVDGYTF	TGTGCCACCAGTGCTCCGGGGTTAGTGGATGGCTACACCTTC
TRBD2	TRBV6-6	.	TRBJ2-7	CASTSGREVYEQYF	TGTGCCAGCACTAGTGGGCGGGAGGTCTACGAGCAGTACTTC
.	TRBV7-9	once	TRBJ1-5	CASSPQGGNQPQHF	TGTGCCAGCAGCCCTCAAGGGGGTAATCAGCCCCAGCATTTT
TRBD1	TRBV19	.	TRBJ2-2	CASSIVPTGLHTGELFF	TGTGCCAGTAGTATAGTCCCGACAGGGTTGCACACCGGGGAGCTGTTTTTT
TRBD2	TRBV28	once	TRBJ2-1	CASSFQTSGTYNEQFF	TGTGCCAGCAGTTTCCAGACTAGCGGGACATACAATGAGCAGTTCTTC
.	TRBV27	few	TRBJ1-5	CASSWQGINQPQHF	TGTGCCAGCAGTTGGCAGGGAATAAATCAGCCCCAGCATTTT
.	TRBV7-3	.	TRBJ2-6	CASSLDAGANVLTF	TGTGCCAGCAGTCTGGATGCTGGGGCCAACGTCCTGACTTTC
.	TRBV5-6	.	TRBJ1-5	CASSLGYQPQHF	TGTGCCAGCAGCTTGGGGTATCAGCCCCAGCATTTT
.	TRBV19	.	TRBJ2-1	CASSTEGGQFF	TGTGCCAGTAGTACTGAAGGGGGACAGTTCTTC
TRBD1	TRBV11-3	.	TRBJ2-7	CASSLLRDSSYEQYF	TGTGCCAGCAGCCTCCTTCGGGACAGCTCCTACGAGCAGTACTTC
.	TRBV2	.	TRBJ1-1	CASSTGLIEAFF	TGTGCCAGCAGTACAGGGTTGATCGAAGCTTTCTTT
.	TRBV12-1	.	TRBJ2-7	CASSFGFLYEQYF	TGTGCCAGCAGCTTTGGATTTCTCTACGAGCAGTACTTC
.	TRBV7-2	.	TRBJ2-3	CASSPGLSTDTQYF	TGTGCCAGCAGCCCGGGACTCAGCACAGATACGCAGTATTTT
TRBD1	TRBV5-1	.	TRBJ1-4	CASSRDRADEKLFF	TGCGCCAGCAGCCGGGACAGGGCTGATGAAAAACTGTTTTTT
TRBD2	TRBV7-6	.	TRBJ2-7	CASSLAGDSPSGQYF	TGTGCCAGCAGCTTAGCAGGAGACAGCCCTAGCGGGCAGTACTTC
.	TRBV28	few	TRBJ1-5	CASSSGSYNQPQHF	TGTGCCAGCAGCTCAGGGAGTTACAATCAGCCCCAGCATTTT
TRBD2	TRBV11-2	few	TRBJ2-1	CASSLVDGRGLRDEQFF	TGTGCCAGCAGCTTAGTTGACGGGAGGGGCCTTAGGGATGAGCAGTTCTTC
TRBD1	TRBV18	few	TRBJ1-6	CASSPGQGNSPLHF	TGTGCCAGCTCACCAGGACAGGGAAATTCACCCCTCCACTTT
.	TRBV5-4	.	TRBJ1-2	CASSPSRGPQRAYGYTF	TGTGCCAGCAGCCCCTCCAGGGGCCCCCAGAGGGCCTATGGCTACACCTTC
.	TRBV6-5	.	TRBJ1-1	CASSYQGGFVEAFF	TGTGCCAGCAGTTACCAAGGGGGGTTTGTTGAAGCTTTCTTT
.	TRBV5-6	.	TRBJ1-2	CASSFPPGTNYGYTF	TGTGCCAGCAGCTTTCCACCGGGGACTAACTATGGCTACACCTTC
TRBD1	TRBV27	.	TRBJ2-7	CASGNDRVHEQYF	TGTGCCAGCGGGAATGACAGGGTCCACGAGCAGTACTTC
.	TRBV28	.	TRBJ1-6	CASSFDGGNNSPLHF	TGTGCCAGCAGTTTTGACGGAGGAAATAATTCACCCCTCCACTTT
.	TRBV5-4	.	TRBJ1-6	CASSSGNNSPLHF	TGTGCCAGCAGTTCAGGGAACAATTCACCCCTCCACTTT
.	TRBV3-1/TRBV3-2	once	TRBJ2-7	CASSQVVLEKGSYEQYF	TGTGCCAGCAGCCAAGTCGTTCTAGAAAAGGGCTCCTACGAGCAGTACTTC
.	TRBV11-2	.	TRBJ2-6	CASSLEGGGANVLTF	TGTGCCAGCAGCTTAGAGGGGGGCGGGGCCAACGTCCTGACTTTC
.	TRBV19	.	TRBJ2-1	CASSVDWANEQFF	TGTGCCAGTAGCGTTGACTGGGCCAATGAGCAGTTCTTC
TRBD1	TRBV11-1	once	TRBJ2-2	CASSLAVSWTGNTGELFF	TGTGCCAGCAGCTTAGCGGTTTCCTGGACAGGGAACACCGGGGAGCTGTTTTTT
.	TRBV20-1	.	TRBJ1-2	CSASLLREGYGYTF	TGCAGTGCTAGTCTTTTACGGGAAGGCTATGGCTACACCTTC
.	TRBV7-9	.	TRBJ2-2	CASSDGRYTGELFF	TGTGCCAGCAGCGACGGACGGTACACCGGGGAGCTGTTTTTT
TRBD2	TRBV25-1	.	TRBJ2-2	CASSIAALAGGRIGELFF	TGTGCCAGCAGTATAGCGGCACTAGCGGGGGGGCGGATCGGGGAGCTGTTTTTT
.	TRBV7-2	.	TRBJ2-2	CASSLNPGMNGELFF	TGTGCCAGCAGCTTAAATCCGGGGATGAACGGGGAGCTGTTTTTT
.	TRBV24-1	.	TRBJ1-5	CATSVTGLGNQPQHF	TGTGCCACCAGTGTCACAGGCTTGGGCAATCAGCCCCAGCATTTT
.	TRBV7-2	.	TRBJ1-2	CASSLGGNYGYTF	TGTGCCAGCAGCTTAGGGGGAAACTATGGCTACACCTTC
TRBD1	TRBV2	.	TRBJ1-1	CASTVDRAAGTEAFF	TGTGCCAGCACCGTGGACAGGGCTGCGGGCACTGAAGCTTTCTTT
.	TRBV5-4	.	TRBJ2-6	CASSWERGTGANVLTF	TGTGCCAGCAGCTGGGAGAGGGGAACTGGGGCCAACGTCCTGACTTTC
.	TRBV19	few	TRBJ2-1	CASSIGPSAGEQFF	TGTGCCAGTAGTATAGGACCCTCGGCGGGTGAGCAGTTCTTC
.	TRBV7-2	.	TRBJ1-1	CASSFSVNTEAFF	TGTGCCAGCAGCTTCTCTGTTAACACTGAAGCTTTCTTT
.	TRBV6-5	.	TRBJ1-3	CASRSYGSGNTIYF	TGTGCCAGCCGGTCTTATGGCTCTGGAAACACCATATATTTT
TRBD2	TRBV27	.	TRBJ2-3	CASRGAGGSTDTQYF	TGTGCCAGCCGGGGTGCGGGGGGCAGCACAGATACGCAGTATTTT
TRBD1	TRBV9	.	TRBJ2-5	CASSVTGTGVGLGETQYF	TGTGCCAGCAGCGTAACCGGGACAGGGGTCGGATTAGGGGAGACCCAGTACTTC
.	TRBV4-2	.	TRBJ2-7	CASSQEFREGREQYF	TGTGCCAGCAGCCAAGAATTTAGAGAGGGGCGCGAGCAGTACTTC
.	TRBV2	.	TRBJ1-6	CASSGRGANSPLHF	TGTGCCAGCAGTGGGCGGGGAGCGAATTCACCCCTCCACTTT
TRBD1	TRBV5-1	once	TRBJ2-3	CASSPRDRGRPDTQYF	TGCGCCAGCAGCCCCCGGGACAGGGGGCGCCCAGATACGCAGTATTTT
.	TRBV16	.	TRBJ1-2	CASSHAGDYGYTF	TGTGCCAGCAGCCATGCGGGGGACTATGGCTACACCTTC
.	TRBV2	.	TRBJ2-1	CASSELGMPHNEQFF	TGTGCCAGCAGTGAGCTAGGCATGCCCCACAATGAGCAGTTCTTC
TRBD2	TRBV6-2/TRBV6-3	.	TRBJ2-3	CASSAAGGPGTDTQYF	TGTGCCAGCAGTGCGGCGGGGGGGCCGGGGACAGATACGCAGTATTTT
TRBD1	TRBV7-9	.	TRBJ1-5	CASSWDRGHPQPQHF	TGTGCCAGCAGCTGGGACAGGGGGCACCCTCAGCCCCAGCATTTT